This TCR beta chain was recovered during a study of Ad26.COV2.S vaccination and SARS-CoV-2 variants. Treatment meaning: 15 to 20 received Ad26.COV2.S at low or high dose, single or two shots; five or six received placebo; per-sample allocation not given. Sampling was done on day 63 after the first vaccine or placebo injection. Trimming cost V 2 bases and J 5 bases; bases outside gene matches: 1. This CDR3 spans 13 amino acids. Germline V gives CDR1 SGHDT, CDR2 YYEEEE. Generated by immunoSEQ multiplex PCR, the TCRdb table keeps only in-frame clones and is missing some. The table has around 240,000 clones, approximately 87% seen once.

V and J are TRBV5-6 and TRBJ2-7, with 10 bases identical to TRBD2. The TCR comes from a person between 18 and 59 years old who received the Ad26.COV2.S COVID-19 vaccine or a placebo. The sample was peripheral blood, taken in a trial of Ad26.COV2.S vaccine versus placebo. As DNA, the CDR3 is TGTGCCAGCAGCTTCGGACTAGCGGACGAGCAGTACTTC. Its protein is CASSFGLADEQYF.